The entry below describes one T cell receptor beta chain. Its antigen has not been determined. Base-call qualities are not available, and no considerably larger clone is one nucleotide away. The sample belongs to a study of blood T cell repertoires in COVID-19 (dated by TCRdb to 2018 to 2020). In the study overall: Samples from collaborators originated in the United States, Italy and Spain and spanned both the acute and convalescent phases of COVID-19. The material from the prospective study consisted of cDNA or gDNA derived from T cells, B-cell-depleted T cells, or PBMCs. Deeply sampled blood TCRbeta repertoires from subjects exposed to, actively infected with, or recovered from COVID-19 were included in the dataset. The repertoires were released in a freely available public database meant as a resource for research on the immune response to SARS-CoV-2. The samples were drawn from the first 160 participants of the ongoing ImmuneRACE study and from 1,200 or so subjects provided by 6 global collaborators. Nearly every sample came with metadata listing a de-identified subject ID, COVID-19 status, age in years and sex. Where available, HLA class I and class II types were taken from metadata supplied by the sample provider and were not determined by assay-based typing.

Whole blood was collected in K2EDTA tubes by collaborating institutions according to the institutions' own protocols. Collaborator samples were shipped for TCRbeta analysis as frozen whole blood, isolated PBMCs, or DNA extracted from either sample type. TCRbeta CDR3 regions were amplified from genomic DNA by means of the immunoSEQ Assay, a bias-controlled multiplex PCR. Per the source publication's procedure: The number of nucleated cells in each sample was estimated by amplification of reference gene primers within the assay. To quantify the absolute abundance of each unique TCRbeta CDR3 rearrangement, sequence reads were collapsed and filtered. Productive Simpson clonality was computed per sample as the square root of Simpson's diversity index over productive rearrangements. TCRdb's version of the immuneACCESS table is confined to in-frame rearrangements and falls short of the full clone set. An unresolved V gene accounts for under half of the shortfall where checked; the remainder is of unknown origin. The D gene and trimming were derived from the DNA, and the V and J assignments and clone size from that table. This sample comprises some 370,000 clones, 90% of them detected only once. The top ten constitute around 7% of the sample.

Looking up the germline V gene yields CDR1 WSHSY and CDR2 SAAADI. The CDR3 goes from the cysteine to the phenylalanine over 14 residues. Left in the record is the CDR3 DNA by itself, 42 bases read in frame from the first base. Between the V and J ends, shortened by 5 bases and 1 base respectively, the junction contains 11 bases. Study-level results and caveats: The quantity of clinical and demographic metadata differed by source and by participant and was supplied without curation.

The receptor comes from a man in his late teens or twenties with active or convalescent COVID-19. The sample consisted of peripheral blood. The receptor chain draws on TRBV10-2 and TRBJ1-1; the D gene cannot be named for sure. The nucleotide sequence is TGCGCCAGCAGTTTCGGGGAGAGGAACACTGAAGCTTTCTTT. It is translated as CASSFGERNTEAFF.